This entry lists 27 T cell receptor beta chains sequenced from one sample in a study of CD8 T cells in ankylosing spondylitis. TCRdb re-called the 5' RACE reads through MiXCR, storing one row per CDR3 protein. The sample contains 200,000 to 300,000 distinct CDR3 sequences, roughly 25% of which appear only once. The sequencing sample was made of blood, either unsorted or a sorted T cell fraction (not recorded which). The receptor set was obtained from a male donor with ankylosing spondylitis or in good health (not recorded which).

This clonotype was picked up one time. The chain combines TRBV29-1 with TRBJ2-7, with D perhaps TRBD2 (6 bases). The CDR3 is made up of 15 amino acids. Germline V gene sequence: CDR1 SQVTM, CDR2 ANQGSEA. The V end was cut by 6 bases, the J end by 3 bases, with 21 bases between. For the CDR3, the DNA is TGCAGCGTGGCCCAAGGAGGGGCCACCAGCTACGAGCAGTACTTC. This translates into CSVAQGGATSYEQYF.

This clonotype occurred many times. V gene TRBV15 combines with J gene TRBJ2-3, with a possible D match to TRBD2 (6 bases). The V gene lost 1 base and the J gene lost 4 bases, with 12 bases spanning the gap. From germline, CDR1 is LNHNV and CDR2 YYDKDF (reference sequence). CDR3 size: 15 residues. This CDR3 reads CATSRAGGGPDTQYF. CDR3 sequence (DNA): TGTGCCACCAGCAGAGCCGGTGGAGGGCCAGATACGCAGTATTTT. The variable domain in full, completed from reference TRBV15 and TRBJ2-3, reads DAMVIQNPRYQVTQFGKPVTLSCSQTLNHNVMYWYQQKSSQAPKLLFHYYDKDFNNEADTPDNFQSRRPNTSFCFLDIRSPGLGDTAMYLCATSRAGGGPDTQYFGPGTRLTVL.

This clonotype was detected only a few times. The CDR3 region has the DNA TGCAGTGCCCTGGACTACGAGCAGTACTTC. It is translated as CSALDYEQYF. This sequence joins TRBV20-1 and TRBJ2-7, with no clear D. V was trimmed by 6 bases and J by 3 bases, leaving 6 bases between them. Germline V gene lookup returns CDR1 DFQATT and CDR2 SNEGSKA (reference sequence). The CDR3 is 10 amino acids.

As DNA, the CDR3 is TGTGCCACTACGGACAGGAACACCGGGGAGCTGTTTTTT. It encodes CATTDRNTGELFF. The V and J genes are TRBV12-3 or TRBV12-4 and TRBJ2-2; tentative D call: TRBD1 (6 bases). Trimming took 10 bases from V and 1 from J, leaving 10 bases between them. CDR3 length: 13 amino acids.

This clonotype came up a few times. The CDR3 DNA reads as TGCAGTGCTAGACACTCAGGCAATGAGCAGTTCTTC. It is translated as CSARHSGNEQFF. V is TRBV20-1 and J is TRBJ2-1; the D is unclear. V was cut by 2 bases and J by 6 bases, with 8 bases left in between. The V gene's germline CDR1 is DFQATT and CDR2 SNEGSKA (reference sequence). The CDR3 runs 12 residues.

There are many counts of this clonotype. The DNA for the CDR3 is TGCGCCAGCAGCCCCCGGGACAGGGGGGGTAGCAATCAGCCCCAGCATTTT. Amino acids: CASSPRDRGGSNQPQHF. The chain has TRBV4-1 and TRBJ1-5, with 11 bases fitting TRBD1. The CDR3 runs to 17 residues. With 4 bases clipped from V and 0 bases from J, the junction kept 5 bases outside the gene matches. From germline, CDR1 is MGHRA and CDR2 YSYEKL.

The V call is TRBV5-1, the J call TRBJ2-3, with 8 bases matching TRBD2. Germline V lookup: CDR1 SGHRS, CDR2 YFSETQ. This CDR3 comprises 15 residues. Unmatched junction bases numbered 3, after V lost 3 bases and J lost 0 bases. CDR3 amino acids: CASSSGTRSTDTQYF. The CDR3 nucleotides read TGCGCCAGCAGCTCAGGGACTAGGAGCACAGATACGCAGTATTTT.

The table lists this clonotype with many counts. This rearrangement joins TRBV20-1 to TRBJ2-5; 15 positions agree with TRBD2. Germline lookup yields CDR1 DFQATT and CDR2 SNEGSKA (reference sequence). This CDR3 is built from 16 residues. The J segment lost 2 bases and the V segment lost 4 bases, leaving 5 bases of the junction unmatched. CDR3 sequence: CSATRTSGGAQETQYF. DNA of the CDR3: TGCAGTGCTACCCGGACTAGCGGGGGGGCACAAGAGACCCAGTACTTC.

The table lists this clonotype with many counts. J is TRBJ2-4 and V is TRBV5-1, with 10 bases fitting TRBD1. The CDR3 covers 14 residues. The V segment lost 7 bases and the J segment 6 bases; nucleotides outside the gene matches: 7. Germline V gene data show CDR1 as SGHRS and CDR2 as YFSETQ. CDR3 amino acids: CASRSGTGVNIQYF. The CDR3 coding sequence is TGCGCCAGCCGATCCGGGACAGGGGTAAACATTCAGTACTTC. The complete variable domain, with remaining parts taken from reference TRBV5-1 and TRBJ2-4, reads KAGVTQTPRYLIKTRGQQVTLSCSPISGHRSVSWYQQTPGQGLQFLFEYFSETQRNKGNFPGRFSGRQFSNSRSEMNVSTLELGDSALYLCASRSGTGVNIQYFGAGTRLSVL.

This clonotype was seen only a few times. The V call is TRBV4-1, the J call TRBJ2-1; 13 positions agree with TRBD2. This CDR3 spans 20 amino acids. Germline V gene lookup returns CDR1 MGHRA and CDR2 YSYEKL. V was clipped by 5 bases and J by 0 bases; unmatched bases: 13. The CDR3 nucleotides are TGCGCCAGCAGCGGGCATAGGACTAGCGGGGGCCAGAGCTCCTACAATGAGCAGTTCTTC. Translating gives CASSGHRTSGGQSSYNEQFF.

Only a few counts were recorded for this clonotype. The genes are TRBV14 and TRBJ2-1, with D hard to call. Per germline, CDR1 SGHDN and CDR2 FVKESK. Trimming cost V 0 bases and J 10 bases, with 10 bases left between them. CDR3 length equals 13 residues. The CDR3 DNA follows: TGTGCCAGCAGCCAAGACTACGGGCGCGAGCAGTTCTTC. Amino acids: CASSQDYGREQFF.

The rearrangement joins TRBV20-1 to TRBJ1-4; TRBD1 agrees at 7 bases. V lost 6 bases, J lost 4 bases, and 5 bases stayed unmatched. Germline loops: CDR1 DFQATT, CDR2 SNEGSKA (reference sequence). This CDR3 has 13 residues. CDR3 protein: CSAKGQFNEKLFF. The CDR3 coding sequence is TGCAGTGCGAAGGGACAGTTTAATGAAAAACTGTTTTTT.

Only a few counts were recorded for this clonotype. The chain has TRBV20-1 and TRBJ2-7; D gene uncertain. Germline V CDR1 and CDR2: DFQATT, SNEGSKA (reference sequence). The germline V and J ends were trimmed by 4 bases and 0 bases, with 7 bases remaining between them. The CDR3 spans 12 residues. The CDR3 here is CSATEYSYEQYF. The CDR3 nucleotides are TGCAGTGCTACCGAATACTCCTACGAGCAGTACTTC.

The J gene is TRBJ2-1, the V gene TRBV6-1; possible D gene TRBD2, 5 bases. CDR1 is MNHNS and CDR2 is SASEGT in the germline V gene. The CDR3 length is 15 residues. V lost 6 bases, J lost 7 bases, and 19 bases lay in between. The CDR3 nucleotides are TGTGCCAGCAGCCCCCCCGGCCAAGCGGTGAATGAGCAGTTCTTC. It translates to CASSPPGQAVNEQFF.

The genes are TRBV7-7 and TRBJ2-5; 8 nucleotides align to TRBD1. The junction had 3 bases not matched to a gene; V was cut back by 5 bases and J by 4 bases. The CDR3 sequence is 13 residues long. The germline V gene has CDR1 SSHAT and CDR2 FNYEAQ (reference sequence). CDR3 sequence (DNA): TGTGCCAGCAGCGACAGGGGAAGAGAGACCCAGTACTTC. It codes for CASSDRGRETQYF.

This clonotype turned up a few times. This rearrangement joins TRBV20-1 to TRBJ2-1, with D maybe TRBD1 (5 bases). The germline V and J ends were trimmed by 6 bases and 6 bases, with 21 bases remaining between them. CDR1 is DFQATT, CDR2 SNEGSKA, per germline (reference sequence). This CDR3 spans 15 amino acids. CDR3: CSAENSAQGANEQFF. The CDR3 DNA follows: TGCAGTGCGGAAAACAGCGCCCAAGGGGCCAATGAGCAGTTCTTC.

The genes are TRBV12-3 or TRBV12-4 and TRBJ2-3, with TRBD2 identical over 11 bases. The CDR3 extends over 15 amino acids. With 7 bases clipped from V and 2 bases from J, the junction kept 5 bases outside the gene matches. The CDR3 here is CASNLAGGYTDTQYF. Here the CDR3 DNA reads TGTGCCAGCAACTTAGCGGGGGGGTACACAGATACGCAGTATTTT.

This clonotype was observed a handful of times. This sequence joins TRBV20-1 and TRBJ2-1, with D unclear. The CDR3 loop spans 12 amino acids. Germline-derived CDR1 and CDR2 are DFQATT and SNEGSKA (reference sequence). V lost 3 bases and J 10 bases, leaving 13 bases between the germline ends. The chain's CDR3 is CSASLVGSEQFF. CDR3 nucleotide sequence: TGCAGTGCTAGCCTTGTAGGTAGCGAGCAGTTCTTC.

In this sample, this clonotype turned up many times. The gene calls are TRBV11-2 and TRBJ2-7; 10 bases map to TRBD1. The germline V gene encodes CDR1 SGHAT and CDR2 FQNNGV. V lost 11 bases and J lost 3; bases outside the gene matches: 7. The CDR3 extends over 13 amino acids. CDR3 amino acids: CASNDRGLYEQYF. CDR3 nucleotide sequence: TGTGCCTCAAATGACAGGGGGCTCTACGAGCAGTACTTC.

Only a few counts were recorded for this clonotype. The CDR3 loop is CASSQLQNQPQHF. Here the CDR3 DNA reads TGTGCCAGCAGCCAACTACAGAATCAGCCCCAGCATTTT. The chain carries TRBV6-6 and TRBJ1-5; D ambiguous. The CDR3 totals 13 residues. Germline CDR1 and CDR2: MNHNY and SVGAGI (reference sequence). Trimming pared 6 bases from V and 4 bases from J, leaving 10 bases between.

This clonotype showed up many times. The CDR3 nucleotides read TGCGCCAGCAGTGAAGGGCAGGGGAAAGCTTTCTTT. Protein product: CASSEGQGKAFF. The chain combines TRBV10-1 with TRBJ1-1; weak D call: TRBD1 (6 bases). This CDR3 is 12 amino acids long. V was clipped by 3 bases and J by 9 bases, with 11 bases between them. Germline CDR1 reads WNHNN; CDR2 reads SYGVQD (reference sequence).

This clonotype has a count of ten or more. This chain links TRBV5-1 with TRBJ2-1; 10 bases align to TRBD1. Losses at the gene ends were 4 bases for V and 7 bases for J; bases not matched to a gene: 11. CDR1 SGHRS and CDR2 YFSETQ come from the germline V gene. CDR3 length: 16 amino acids. The CDR3 loop reads CASSPRWDRGGNEQFF. In DNA form, the CDR3 reads TGCGCCAGCAGCCCCCGGTGGGACAGGGGAGGAAATGAGCAGTTCTTC. The full variable domain, rest sourced from reference TRBV5-1 and TRBJ2-1, is KAGVTQTPRYLIKTRGQQVTLSCSPISGHRSVSWYQQTPGQGLQFLFEYFSETQRNKGNFPGRFSGRQFSNSRSEMNVSTLELGDSALYLCASSPRWDRGGNEQFFGPGTRLTVL.

The chain joins TRBV3-1 to TRBJ2-7; D might be TRBD1 (6 bases). Per the germline V gene, CDR1 is LGHDT and CDR2 is YNNKEL (reference sequence). The CDR3 is made up of 15 amino acids. V was shortened by 0 bases and J by 2 bases, with 11 bases between the two germline ends. In DNA form, the CDR3 reads TGTGCCAGCAGCCAAGATCCAGACAGGACCTACGAGCAGTACTTC. This sequence encodes CASSQDPDRTYEQYF.

The table lists this clonotype with many counts. The chain is built from TRBV29-1 and TRBJ2-7; the D is unclear. This CDR3 comprises 12 residues. Trimming cost V 4 bases and J 4 bases, with 11 bases left between them. CDR1 SQVTM and CDR2 ANQGSEA come from the germline V gene. CDR3 region: CSVGVSGYEQYF. CDR3 DNA: TGCAGCGTTGGAGTGTCAGGATACGAGCAGTACTTC.

This clonotype came up many times. The chain is built from TRBV28 and TRBJ1-5; TRBD1 is a possible D gene (6 bases). Germline loops: CDR1 MDHEN, CDR2 SYDVKM. The CDR3 sequence is 18 residues long. V dropped 5 bases and J dropped 4 bases, with 24 bases sitting between them. CDR3 sequence (DNA): TGTGCCAGCAGTCCCCGGGGAATCATGGACAGTAAAAATCAGCCCCAGCATTTT. Protein sequence: CASSPRGIMDSKNQPQHF.

This clonotype was seen ten or more times. The chain combines TRBV20-1 with TRBJ2-1; D may be TRBD1 (6 bases). Trimming pared 5 bases from V and 5 bases from J, leaving 13 bases between. This CDR3 is 13 amino acids long. Germline values: CDR1 DFQATT, CDR2 SNEGSKA (reference sequence). The CDR3 sequence: CSAPKDSDNEQFF. The CDR3 nucleotides are TGCAGTGCTCCTAAGGACAGTGACAATGAGCAGTTCTTC.

This clonotype was recorded at least ten times. This chain connects TRBV12-3 or TRBV12-4 to TRBJ2-2; D remains unclear. The CDR3 extends over 14 amino acids. V shed 8 bases and J shed 9 bases, with 19 bases lying between them. This chain's CDR3 is CASAPPDSKRELFF. CDR3 coding DNA: TGTGCCAGCGCCCCTCCAGACTCCAAGCGGGAGCTGTTTTTT.